The present T cell receptor (beta chain) was sequenced within a study of cytomegalovirus exposure and HLA in healthy donors. On this clone itself: Its antigen is as yet unknown.

Study-wide findings and caveats: Later analysis placed DRB1 highest and HLA-C lowest in TCR association rates, which differed by HLA locus. Most TCR beta V segments were productive about 87% or about 30% of the time in an earlier analysis. Available immune exposure information covered CMV serostatus only. Most observed TCR sequences were rare, whereas some public TCRs were detected in many donors.

The CDR3 length is 13 residues. Germline V lookup: CDR1 SEHNR, CDR2 FQNEAQ (reference sequence). The V and J ends lost 1 base and 4 bases respectively, with 5 bases between them. Primers: 60 Vbeta forward and 13 Jbeta reverse. TCRdb's copy holds only in-frame clones and misses some; the assay was immunoSEQ multiplex PCR. The data contain about 110,000 clones, over 70% of them singletons. V is TRBV7-9 and J is TRBJ2-1; D uncertain. Sample: PBMCs. This TCR came from a man younger than 40 in good health and CMV-seronegative. CDR3 loop: CASSLVQYNEQFF. CDR3 DNA sequence: TGTGCCAGCAGCTTAGTACAGTACAATGAGCAGTTCTTC.